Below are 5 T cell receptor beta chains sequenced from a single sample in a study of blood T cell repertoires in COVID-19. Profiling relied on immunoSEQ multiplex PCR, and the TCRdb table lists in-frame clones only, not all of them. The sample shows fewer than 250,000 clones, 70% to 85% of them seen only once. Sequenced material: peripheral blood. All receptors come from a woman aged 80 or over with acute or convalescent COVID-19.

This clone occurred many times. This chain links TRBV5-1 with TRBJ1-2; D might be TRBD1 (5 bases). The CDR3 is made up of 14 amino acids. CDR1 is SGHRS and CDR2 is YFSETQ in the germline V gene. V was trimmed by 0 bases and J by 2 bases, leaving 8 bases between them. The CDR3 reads CASSLAGGNYGYTF. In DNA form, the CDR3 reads TGCGCCAGCAGCTTGGCCGGGGGGAACTATGGCTACACCTTC. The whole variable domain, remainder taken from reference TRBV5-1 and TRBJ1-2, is KAGVTQTPRYLIKTRGQQVTLSCSPISGHRSVSWYQQTPGQGLQFLFEYFSETQRNKGNFPGRFSGRQFSNSRSEMNVSTLELGDSALYLCASSLAGGNYGYTFGSGTRLTVV.

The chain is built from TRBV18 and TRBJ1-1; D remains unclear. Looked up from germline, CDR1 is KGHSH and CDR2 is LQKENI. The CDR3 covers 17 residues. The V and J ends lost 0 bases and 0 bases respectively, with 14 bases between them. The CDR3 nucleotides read TGTGCCAGCTCACCACCCTGGACTTTAGACCTGAACACTGAAGCTTTCTTT. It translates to CASSPPWTLDLNTEAFF.

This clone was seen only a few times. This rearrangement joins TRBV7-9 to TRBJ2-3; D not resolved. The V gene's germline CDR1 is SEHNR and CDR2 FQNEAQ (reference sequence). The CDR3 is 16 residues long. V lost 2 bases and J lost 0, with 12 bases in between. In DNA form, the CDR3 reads TGTGCCAGCAGCTTAACTTTTCGCGGAAGCACAGATACGCAGTATTTT. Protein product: CASSLTFRGSTDTQYF.

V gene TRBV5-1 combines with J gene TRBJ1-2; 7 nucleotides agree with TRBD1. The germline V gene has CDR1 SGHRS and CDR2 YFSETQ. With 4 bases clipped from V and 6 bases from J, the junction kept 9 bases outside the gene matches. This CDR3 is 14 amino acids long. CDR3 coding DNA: TGCGCCAGCAGCATCGGGACAGCAGATGATGGCTACACCTTC. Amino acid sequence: CASSIGTADDGYTF.

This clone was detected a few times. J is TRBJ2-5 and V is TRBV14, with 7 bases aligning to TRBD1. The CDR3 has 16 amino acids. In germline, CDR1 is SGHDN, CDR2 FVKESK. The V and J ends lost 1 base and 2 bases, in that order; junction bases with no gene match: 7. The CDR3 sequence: CASSQGGRGWQETQYF. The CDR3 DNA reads TGTGCCAGCAGCCAAGGTGGCAGGGGGTGGCAAGAGACCCAGTACTTC.